These T cell receptor beta chains were read from a single sample in a study of human T cells and chemical hapten exposure. TCRdb re-analysed the RACE reads in MiXCR, keeping a single row per CDR3 protein. The sample holds 60,000 to 70,000 distinct CDR3 sequences, approximately 11% seen once. This specimen was whole blood, taken in connection with sensitization to the hapten diphenylcyclopropenone (DPC). These receptors were obtained from a woman aged 50 to 60 with alopecia areata. Some clones in this sample may be carry-over from other donors' samples. Each CDR3 is given with its conserved first and last residue. A D gene is named only where the DNA matches it firmly. Not all rows give a size; the values are once, few, many and, for expanded clones, a class.

>.|TRBJ1-1|TRBV6-1|.
TGTGCCAGCAGAGCGACAGGCCGTGAAGCTTTCTTT
CASRATGREAFF
>.|TRBJ2-2|TRBV30|many
TGTGCCTGGAGTTCGAGAGGTGGCTTCGGGGAGCTGTTTTTT
CAWSSRGGFGELFF
>TRBD1|TRBJ2-7|TRBV7-9|many
TGTGCCAGCAGCCCAAGGGGACAGGGAAGCTCCTACGAGCAGTACTTC
CASSPRGQGSSYEQYF
>.|TRBJ2-3|TRBV2|few
TGTGCCAGCATCCCCGCAGGAGGTCGGAGCACAGATACGCAGTATTTT
CASIPAGGRSTDTQYF
>.|TRBJ1-6|TRBV2|few
TGTGCCAGCAGTCCCAACGAGCTCGGGGGTTCACCCCTCCACTTT
CASSPNELGGSPLHF
>TRBD2|TRBJ2-1|TRBV28|.
TGTGCCAGCAGGACTAGCGGGGGAGGTTACAATGAGCAGTTCTTC
CASRTSGGGYNEQFF
>.|TRBJ1-2|TRBV18|many
TGTGCCAGCTCACCGGTACAGGCAACCTATGGCTACACCTTC
CASSPVQATYGYTF
>TRBD2|TRBJ2-7|TRBV4-3|.
TGCGCCAGCAGCCAAGATTGGGCTAGCGGATCCTACGAGCAGTACTTC
CASSQDWASGSYEQYF
>.|TRBJ1-4|TRBV7-8|many
TGTGCCAGCAGCTTTACGCAGGGAGGGGAAAAACTGTTTTTT
CASSFTQGGEKLFF
>.|TRBJ2-7|TRBV28|few
TGTGCCAGCAGTTACAGGGAGAGCTCCTACGAGCAGTACTTC
CASSYRESSYEQYF
>TRBD2|TRBJ2-2|TRBV24-1|few
TGTGCCACCAGTTCTAGCGGGACATTTAACACCGGGGAGCTGTTTTTT
CATSSSGTFNTGELFF
>.|TRBJ2-3|TRBV30|few
TGTGCCTGGAGTACGGGGCAGGGGAAAAGCACAGATACGCAGTATTTT
CAWSTGQGKSTDTQYF
>.|TRBJ2-4|TRBV5-5|.
TGTGCCAGCAGCTCCCCGATTATGGGGGACCTAGCCAAAAACATTCAGTACTTC
CASSSPIMGDLAKNIQYF
>.|TRBJ1-5|TRBV12-3/TRBV12-4|many
TGTGCCAGCACTTGGAGCAATCAGCCCCAGCATTTT
CASTWSNQPQHF
>TRBD2|TRBJ2-7|TRBV10-2|.
TGCGCCAGCAGTGGACTAGCCTACAAGCTATACTACGAGCAGTACTTC
CASSGLAYKLYYEQYF
>TRBD2|TRBJ2-1|TRBV29-1|many
TGCAGCGTCCGAGCGGGGATGACCTCCTACAATGAGCAGTTCTTC
CSVRAGMTSYNEQFF
>TRBD1|TRBJ2-5|TRBV11-2|few
TGTGCCAGCAGCTTATTAACAGGGGGCTTAGAGACCCAGTACTTC
CASSLLTGGLETQYF
>.|TRBJ2-1|TRBV28|.
TGTGCCAGCGAGAGGGGGGAGCCAGCTTACAATGAGCAGTTCTTC
CASERGEPAYNEQFF
>.|TRBJ1-1|TRBV12-3/TRBV12-4|many
TGTGCCAGCAGTCTTGCCCGGAACACTGAAGCTTTCTTT
CASSLARNTEAFF
>.|TRBJ2-6|TRBV7-2|many
TGTGCCAGCACTCAAGGTGTTTCTGGGGCCAACGTCCTGACTTTC
CASTQGVSGANVLTF
>.|TRBJ1-5|TRBV2|few
TGTGCCAGCAGTCAAAGGGGACTTTACAATCAGCCCCAGCATTTT
CASSQRGLYNQPQHF
>.|TRBJ2-5|TRBV7-2|.
TGTGCCAGCAGCTCCCCCATGGAGACCCAGTACTTC
CASSSPMETQYF
>.|TRBJ2-1|TRBV11-1|many
TGTGCCAGCAACCTACTAGGGGCAGGGGTGTATGAGCAGTTCTTC
CASNLLGAGVYEQFF
>.|TRBJ1-5|TRBV28|few
TGTGCCAGCACCAGAATGGGGGGCGTTCAGCCCCAGCATTTT
CASTRMGGVQPQHF
>.|TRBJ2-5|TRBV18|few
TGTGCCAGCTCACCAAGTGGTGACGGGAACCAAGAGACCCAGTACTTC
CASSPSGDGNQETQYF
>.|TRBJ2-7|TRBV5-1|many
TGCGCCAGCAGCTTGAACAGCGGCTACGAGCAGTACTTC
CASSLNSGYEQYF
>.|TRBJ1-2|TRBV7-9|few
TGTGCCAGCAGTCCCTCTATGGGCGGCTACACCTTC
CASSPSMGGYTF
>.|TRBJ2-2|TRBV2|many
TGTGCCAGCAGCACGGACCCTCCTGTCGGGGAGCTGTTTTTT
CASSTDPPVGELFF
>TRBD2|TRBJ2-1|TRBV5-4|many
TGTGCCAGCAGTAAAGCGGGGGGTAATGAGCAGTTCTTC
CASSKAGGNEQFF
>.|TRBJ1-5|TRBV6-5|many
TGTGCCAGCAGTTACAAGTCTGGGAGTGGGCAGCCCCAGCATTTT
CASSYKSGSGQPQHF
>TRBD2|TRBJ2-7|TRBV28|.
TGTGCCAGCAGGCGACAAACCGGGACTAGCGAAATCTACGAGCAGTACTTC
CASRRQTGTSEIYEQYF
>TRBD2|TRBJ2-1|TRBV28|many
TGTGCCAGCAGTAACCTAGCGGGACTCTACAATGAGCAGTTCTTC
CASSNLAGLYNEQFF
>.|TRBJ2-4|TRBV7-7|few
TGTGCTTACAGGGTCCAAGCCAAAAACATTCAGTACTTC
CAYRVQAKNIQYF
>.|TRBJ2-7|TRBV20-1|many
TGCAGTGCCCCCTCCACAGGGTCTCGCGAGCAGTACTTC
CSAPSTGSREQYF
>TRBD2|TRBJ2-3|TRBV29-1|many
TGCAGCGTTGAAGCTCTACTAGCGGGAGGCACAGATACGCAGTATTTT
CSVEALLAGGTDTQYF
>.|TRBJ2-6|TRBV27|.
TGTGCCAGCAGTATAACGGCCTATCGCTCTGGGGCCAACGTCCTGACTTTC
CASSITAYRSGANVLTF
>.|TRBJ1-6|TRBV2|many
TGTGCCAGCAGTGAAGCTAGCGAGAGCTCACCCCTCCACTTT
CASSEASESSPLHF
>TRBD2|TRBJ2-7|TRBV7-2|few
TGTGCCAGCAGCTTTAGCGGGGGCCCCTACGAGCAGTACTTC
CASSFSGGPYEQYF
>.|TRBJ2-7|TRBV9|.
TGTGCCAGCAGCGGAAGAGGGGGTTACGAGCAGTACTTC
CASSGRGGYEQYF
>.|TRBJ1-2|TRBV7-9|.
TGTGCCAGCAGCTTAGGTGGCAGGAAGGACTATGGCTACACCTTC
CASSLGGRKDYGYTF
>.|TRBJ2-2|TRBV6-2/TRBV6-3|many
TGTGCCAGCAGTTACCGGGACCCTAAAAGGACCGGGGAGCTGTTTTTT
CASSYRDPKRTGELFF
>.|TRBJ1-2|TRBV20-1|few
TGCAGTGCTAGAGAGGGGGCGCGCGGCTACACCTTC
CSAREGARGYTF
>.|TRBJ2-7|TRBV29-1|.
TGCAGCGTTGAAACAGGCCGGGAGCAGTACTTC
CSVETGREQYF
>.|TRBJ2-2|TRBV20-1|few
TGCAGTGCTAGCCCCCTGAGTCTCACCGGGGAGCTGTTTTTT
CSASPLSLTGELFF
>TRBD1|TRBJ1-2|TRBV7-9|.
TGTGCCAGCAGCTCCACGGACAGGCCGCACTATGGCTACACCTTC
CASSSTDRPHYGYTF
>TRBD1|TRBJ2-5|TRBV30|many
TGTGCCTGGAGTCGGACAGGGATGGAGACCCAGTACTTC
CAWSRTGMETQYF
>.|TRBJ2-3|TRBV7-3|.
TGTGCCAGCAGCTTATGGGCGGGGACTAGCACAGATACGCAGTATTTT
CASSLWAGTSTDTQYF
>TRBD2|TRBJ2-4|TRBV6-1|.
TGTGCCAGCAAGTCCCAGCGGGGACCCTGGGACATTCAGTACTTC
CASKSQRGPWDIQYF
>TRBD2|TRBJ2-2|TRBV12-3/TRBV12-4|.
TGTGCCAGCATTTTCTTCTACGCTAGCGGGGGCGGTACCGGGGAGCTGTTTTTT
CASIFFYASGGGTGELFF
>TRBD2|TRBJ2-3|TRBV24-1|.
TGTGCCACCAGTGAGCGGACTAGCGGGAGAATAGGAGATACGCAGTATTTT
CATSERTSGRIGDTQYF
>.|TRBJ1-2|TRBV29-1|many
TGCAGCGTTGAAGATTTAAACAGAGGAGGCTACACCTTC
CSVEDLNRGGYTF
>TRBD2|TRBJ2-1|TRBV27|.
TGTGCCAGCAGTTTAAAGTCCCTAGCGGGGCACAATGAGCAGTTCTTC
CASSLKSLAGHNEQFF
>.|TRBJ2-1|TRBV18|few
TGTGCCAGCTCAACCAGCCAGTCCTACAATGAGCAGTTCTTC
CASSTSQSYNEQFF
>.|TRBJ1-6|TRBV7-2|many
TGTGCCAGCAGCTTTCTGGCTAATAATTCACCCCTCCACTTT
CASSFLANNSPLHF
>TRBD2|TRBJ2-5|TRBV4-2|many
TGTGCCAGCAGCGGGGGAAGCGGGAGGAACCAAGAGACCCAGTACTTC
CASSGGSGRNQETQYF